These 18 T cell receptor delta chains came from one sample sequenced in a study of gamma-delta T cells after stem cell transplantation. TCRdb re-called the RT-PCR reads using CATT. The table lists more than 1,000 delta-chain clones, around 4.8% of them singletons. The sequencing sample was made of gamma-delta T cells. The receptors originated from a human donor. It is not recorded whose cells these are; they may come from a transplant donor.

This clone was found a few times. TCRdb's protein for this DNA is that of a much larger clone and differs from the translation at residue 15, likely a read error; the protein shown is the DNA translation. V is TRDV2 and J is TRDJ1; 7 positions match TRDD3. The CDR3 sequence is 17 residues long. CDR1 and CDR2 from the germline V gene are GEAIGNYY and EKD. The CDR3 DNA follows: TGTGCCTGTGACACGCCCTGGGGGCCCTCGTACACCGATAAATTCATCTTT. The encoded protein is CACDTPWGPSYTDKFIF.

Details on this clone: The protein TCRdb lists differs from the translation of the DNA at residue 7; the protein given here is translated from the DNA itself. The chain couples TRDV2 to TRDJ1, with 7 bases matching TRDD3. Per the germline V gene, CDR1 is GEAIGNYY and CDR2 is EKD. With V trimmed by 3 bases and J by 0 bases, 12 bases remained unmatched. The CDR3 spans 17 residues. The CDR3 spells CACDLLEDTGHTDKLIF. The CDR3 DNA reads TGTGCCTGTGACTTACTGGAGGATACGGGCCACACCGATAAACTCATCTTT.

This chain links TRDV2 with TRDJ2; 9 nucleotides line up with TRDD3. With V trimmed by 2 bases and J by 0 bases, 15 bases remained unmatched. CDR3 length: 20 amino acids. The V gene's germline CDR1 is GEAIGNYY and CDR2 EKD. In DNA, the CDR3 is TGTGCCTGTGACAAGGTACTGGGGGACCAAAGCCGTACTTTGACAGCACAACTCTTCTTT. It yields the protein CACDKVLGDQSRTLTAQLFF.

This clone showed up just a few times. The protein in TCRdb stems from a much larger clone and differs at residue 5 from this DNA's translation, likely a read error; here the protein is translated from the DNA. The chain carries TRDV2 and TRDJ1; TRDD3 matches 9 bases. The CDR3 has 20 amino acids. Germline CDR1 reads GEAIGNYY; CDR2 reads EKD. V shed 3 bases and J 3 bases; nucleotides not matched to a gene: 22. CDR3 in DNA: TGTGCCTGTGACGCCGTGCATCCTACGTCGGGGATACGCGGGGCCGATAAACTCATCTTT. It codes for CACDAVHPTSGIRGADKLIF.

This clone is categorized as large (0.1 to 1%). Other DNA sequences from this sample encode an identical CDR3 as well. The V gene is TRDV2, the J gene TRDJ1; 9 nucleotides align to TRDD3. The CDR3 is made up of 20 amino acids. CDR1 GEAIGNYY and CDR2 EKD come from the germline V gene. V lost 0 bases and J lost 3; bases outside the gene matches: 19. The CDR3 is CACDTVHPTSGIRGADKLIF. The CDR3 DNA is TGTGCCTGTGACACCGTGCATCCTACGTCGGGGATACGCGGGGCCGATAAACTCATCTTT.

By its share, this clone is medium-sized. This likely stems from a read error, as it lies one base from a far larger clone. The chain has TRDV2 and TRDJ1; 11 bases are a match to TRDD3. V lost 3 bases and J lost 1; bases outside the gene matches: 18. Germline values: CDR1 GEAIGNYY, CDR2 EKD. The CDR3 is made up of 20 amino acids. The CDR3 DNA reads TGTGCCTGTGACTTGATGTTGGCGGGGCTGGGGGATACATCCACCGATAAACTCATCTTT. Amino acids: CACDLMLAGLGDTSTDKLIF.

This clone was seen more than once but under ten times. The TCRdb protein, from a much larger clone, departs from this DNA's translation at residue 11, likely by read error; the protein shown derives from the DNA. The genes are TRDV2 and TRDJ1, with TRDD3 matching 8 bases. V trimming: 0 bases; J trimming: 0 bases; junction bases outside the gene matches: 23. The CDR3 consists of 22 residues. The V gene's germline CDR1 is GEAIGNYY and CDR2 EKD. In nucleotides, the CDR3 is TGTGCCTGTGACACCGTGGGTTCTGGGGGAAACGCGGCGGAAGGAGACACCGATAAACTCATCTTT. Amino acid sequence: CACDTVGSGGNAAEGDTDKLIF.

Concerning this clone: The TCRdb protein comes from a much larger clone and disagrees with this DNA's translation at residue 5, likely due to a read error; the protein given here is derived from the DNA. The chain's CDR3 is CACDALGASGGYSDKLIF. CDR3 coding DNA: TGTGCCTGTGACGCCTTAGGGGCTTCTGGGGGATACTCCGATAAACTCATCTTT. The rearrangement uses TRDV2 and TRDJ1; 11 bases map to TRDD3. The CDR3 length is 18 residues. CDR1 and CDR2 (germline): GEAIGNYY, EKD. The V segment lost 3 bases and the J segment 3 bases; nucleotides outside the gene matches: 14.

Regarding this clone: Translating this DNA gives a protein that differs at residue 12 from the TCRdb one, which belongs to a much larger clone; a read error is likely, and the protein shown is this translation. The rearrangement uses TRDV2 and TRDJ1; D possibly corresponds to TRDD3 (6 bases). This CDR3 is 16 amino acids long. Germline CDR1 reads GEAIGNYY; CDR2 reads EKD. DNA for the CDR3: TGTGCCTGTGACACCGCCGATACGCGGGGCACCGCTAAACTCATCTTT. Amino acids: CACDTADTRGTAKLIF.

This clone was counted only a few times. TCRdb records a much larger clone's protein for this DNA, with a difference at residue 4 that likely arises from a read error; the protein given is the translation of the DNA. The CDR3 region is CACVQILDADKLIF. As DNA, the CDR3 is TGTGCCTGTGTCCAAATACTGGACGCCGATAAACTCATCTTT. The J gene is TRDJ1, the V gene TRDV2; possibly TRDD1 or TRDD3 for D (5 bases each). CDR1 and CDR2 from the germline V gene are GEAIGNYY and EKD. The germline V and J ends were trimmed by 5 bases and 3 bases, with 15 bases remaining between them. The CDR3 totals 14 residues.

A note on this clone: The translation of this DNA and the TCRdb protein of a much larger clone differ at residue 3, probably owing to a read error; the protein shown here is translated from the DNA. The V and J genes are TRDV2 and TRDJ3; the D is unclear. There are 18 residues in the CDR3. Germline assignment: CDR1 GEAIGNYY and CDR2 EKD. The chain's CDR3 is CAYDTGGWSSWDTRQMFF. In DNA, the CDR3 is TGTGCCTATGACACCGGAGGGTGGTCCTCCTGGGACACCCGACAGATGTTTTTC.

This clone was observed a few times. The TCRdb protein comes from a much larger clone and disagrees with this DNA's translation at residue 6, likely due to a read error; the protein given here is derived from the DNA. The genes are TRDV2 and TRDJ1; D not certain. Germline assignment: CDR1 GEAIGNYY and CDR2 EKD. V lost 3 bases and J lost 4, with 14 bases in between. The CDR3 sequence is 14 residues long. The CDR3 spells CACDGRRDGDKLIF. The CDR3 region has the DNA TGTGCCTGTGACGGCCGACGGGACGGCGATAAACTCATCTTT.

This clone was observed a handful of times. A read error is possible here, since a much larger clone lies one base away. This same CDR3 is encoded by further DNA sequences in the sample. The genes are TRDV2 and TRDJ1; D may be TRDD3 (5 bases). V dropped 1 base and J dropped 1 base, with 33 bases sitting between them. Germline V gene sequence: CDR1 GEAIGNYY, CDR2 EKD. This CDR3 spans 22 amino acids. CDR3 bases: TGTGCCTGTGACACGATTCTGCCTCTTGATGGGGAGCACCCCATCCCCACCGATAAACTCATCTTT. Its protein is CACDTILPLDGEHPIPTDKLIF.

Only a few counts were recorded for this clone. This DNA translates differently at residue 15 from the TCRdb protein, which is that of a much larger clone; a read error is likely, and the protein shown is the DNA's own translation. The V call is TRDV2, the J call TRDJ1, with 8 bases lining up with TRDD3. The germline gives CDR1 GEAIGNYY, CDR2 EKD. This CDR3 spans 17 amino acids. The CDR3 DNA follows: TGTGCCTGTGACACCGTTGGGGGATCCCCGTACACCGATAAATTCATCTTT. As protein: CACDTVGGSPYTDKFIF.

A few counts support this clone. A far more abundant clone sits one base away, making this likely a read error. Different DNA sequences within this sample yield the same CDR3. J is TRDJ1 and V is TRDV2; 7 nucleotides agree with TRDD3. Germline lookup yields CDR1 GEAIGNYY and CDR2 EKD. This CDR3 is 19 amino acids long. V lost 1 base, J lost 4 bases, and 20 bases stayed unmatched. CDR3 residues: CACDTAGFPTGAYGDKLIF. The DNA for the CDR3 is TGTGCCTGTGACACGGCGGGCTTTCCGACTGGGGCTTATGGCGATAAACTCATCTTT.

Comments on this clone: TCRdb records a much larger clone's protein for this DNA, with a difference at residue 6 that likely arises from a read error; the protein given is the translation of the DNA. The rearrangement joins TRDV2 to TRDJ1, with TRDD3 matching 10 bases. V shed 0 bases, J shed 7 bases, and the junction held 19 bases outside the gene matches. Germline V CDR1 and CDR2: GEAIGNYY, EKD. The CDR3 covers 19 residues. CDR3 amino acids: CACDTFSSEGWGIGTKLIF. DNA for the CDR3: TGTGCCTGTGACACCTTCTCGTCGGAAGGCTGGGGGATAGGGACTAAACTCATCTTT.

This clone turned up a few times. TCRdb has a much larger clone's protein, which differs at residue 11 from the translation of this DNA, likely because of a read error; what is shown is the protein translated from the DNA. The chain has TRDV2 and TRDJ1, with 7 bases identical to TRDD3. The CDR3 covers 19 residues. CDR1 GEAIGNYY and CDR2 EKD come from the germline V gene. Trimming cost V 0 bases and J 0 bases; bases outside gene matches: 15. CDR3 DNA: TGTGCCTGTGACACCCTCCGTGGGGGGGGATGCCACGACACCGATAAACTCATCTTT. It is translated as CACDTLRGGGCHDTDKLIF.

This clone was counted between two and nine times. For this DNA, TCRdb reports the protein of a much larger clone, which diverges at residue 5, most likely from a read error; the protein presented here is translated directly from the DNA. The chain combines TRDV2 with TRDJ1; 7 nucleotides match TRDD3. Germline lookup yields CDR1 GEAIGNYY and CDR2 EKD. CDR3 length equals 15 residues. The junction had 8 bases not matched to a gene; V was cut back by 4 bases and J by 1 base. CDR3 coding DNA: TGTGCCTGTGATCTCTTGGGGGAGAGCACCGATAAACTCATCTTT. Translating it yields CACDLLGESTDKLIF.